This is a list of T cell receptor beta chains from one sample in a study of blood T cells in healthy people across ages. From the 5' RACE reads, TCRdb called clonotypes with MiXCR, one entry per CDR3 protein. The table has about a million distinct CDR3 sequences, roughly two fifths seen once. Sequencing used blood. These receptor sequences come from a man between 18 and 35 years old in good health. Both conserved end residues are part of each CDR3. D genes are given only for firm matches.

>TRBJ2-2|.|TRBV29-1
CSVLQGMGTGELFF
>TRBJ1-1|.|TRBV3-1
CASSQGWGLTEAFF
>TRBJ1-1|.|TRBV4-1
CASSQEPRAAEAFF
>TRBJ1-2|.|TRBV6-2/TRBV6-3
CANRPSGPHYGYTF
>TRBJ2-7|.|TRBV30
CAWSSPTYEQYF
>TRBJ1-6|TRBD1|TRBV6-5
CASSYRTGTSPLHF
>TRBJ2-5|.|TRBV5-1
CASSVGSLETQYF
>TRBJ1-2|TRBD1|TRBV6-1
CASSEGGTGITYGYTF
>TRBJ1-2|.|TRBV20-1
CSARDHRTDGYTF
>TRBJ1-2|.|TRBV7-2
CASSLEFPHVANHGYTF
>TRBJ1-1|.|TRBV6-5
CASSISGTVNTAAFF
>TRBJ1-2|.|TRBV2
CASRVTPSGYTF
>TRBJ1-1|TRBD1|TRBV20-1
CSASSGQENTEAFF
>TRBJ1-1|.|TRBV5-1
CASSRWTGGNTEAFF
>TRBJ1-6|.|TRBV7-9
CASTHDLEGANSPLHF
>.|.|TRBV7-9
CASSPSRGDGYEQYF
>TRBJ2-5|TRBD1|TRBV28
CASSSRGPGNEQYF
>TRBJ2-1|.|TRBV7-8
CASSLEGGQSYYNEQFF
>TRBJ2-3|TRBD2|TRBV6-5
CASSYSLAGDTDTQYF
>TRBJ2-1|TRBD2|TRBV5-4
CASSLLLAGGYNEQFF
>TRBJ2-2|.|TRBV6-2/TRBV6-3
CASHREVWTGELFF
>TRBJ1-4|.|TRBV4-3
CASSQGQVASYGGEKLFF
>TRBJ2-2|.|TRBV4-3
CASSPDPLGAGELFF
>TRBJ2-5|TRBD1|TRBV20-1
CSASPVRGTGEETQYF
>.|.|TRBV4-3
CASRWGVSYNEQYF
>TRBJ2-1|.|TRBV7-2
CASSSHQIGEQFF
>TRBJ1-1|.|TRBV29-1
CSTAGSTEAFF
>TRBJ2-3|TRBD2|TRBV12-3/TRBV12-4
CASGRLAGGAITDTQYF
>TRBJ2-7|.|TRBV6-5
CASSTSSSPSYEQYF
>TRBJ2-5|.|TRBV12-3/TRBV12-4
CASSRQMQETQYF
>TRBJ2-1|TRBD1|TRBV13
CASSAGTDPYNEQFF
>TRBJ1-4|.|TRBV25-1
CASSELGEKLFF
>TRBJ1-1|TRBD1|TRBV14
CASSQDGTGVRTEAFF
>TRBJ2-3|TRBD2|TRBV30
CAWTAGTSDTDTQYF
>TRBJ2-5|.|TRBV27
CASSPTYQETQYF
>TRBJ2-3|.|TRBV12-3/TRBV12-4
CASSFGDWPRAADTQYF
>TRBJ2-3|.|TRBV24-1
CATSFSDRFTDTQYF
>TRBJ1-1|.|TRBV7-2
CASSGHGGGNTEAFF
>TRBJ2-5|.|TRBV20-1
CSARGVGETQYF
>TRBJ1-1|TRBD1|TRBV7-2
CASNPTGVNAFF
>TRBJ1-1|TRBD1|TRBV12-3/TRBV12-4
CASTFDRDTEVFF
>TRBJ1-2|TRBD1|TRBV4-1
CASSQSPFRTGGNYGYTF
>TRBJ1-6|.|TRBV20-1
CSAIGTVNSPLHF
>TRBJ2-1|TRBD2|TRBV7-2
CASSQTSGTGEQFF
>TRBJ2-3|.|TRBV12-3/TRBV12-4
CASNHRETDTQYF
>TRBJ1-6|.|TRBV4-2
CASSQAGQINSPLHF
>TRBJ1-2|.|TRBV3-1
CASSVDSSYGYTF
>TRBJ1-4|TRBD1|TRBV2
CASSYRGIVEKLFF
>TRBJ1-6|.|TRBV27
CASSPRVSPLHF
>TRBJ1-1|.|TRBV20-1
CSARALGRENTEAFF
>TRBJ2-1|.|TRBV6-6
CASNQGGGALYNEQFF
>TRBJ2-5|.|TRBV9
CVSSVGGDNEQYF
>TRBJ2-3|.|TRBV4-3
CASSQDRDSTDTQYF
>TRBJ2-1|TRBD2|TRBV29-1
CSVEDLVGLLSYNERFF
>TRBJ1-1|.|TRBV2
CASRDSTEAFF